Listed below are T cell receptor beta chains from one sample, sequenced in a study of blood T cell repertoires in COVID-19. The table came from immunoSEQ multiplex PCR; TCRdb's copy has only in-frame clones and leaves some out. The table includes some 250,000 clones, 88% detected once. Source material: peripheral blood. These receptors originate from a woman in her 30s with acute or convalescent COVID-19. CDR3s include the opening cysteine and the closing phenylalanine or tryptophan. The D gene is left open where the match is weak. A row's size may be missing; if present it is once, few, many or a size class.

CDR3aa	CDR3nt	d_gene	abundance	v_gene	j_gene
CASSIATGEAFF	TGTGCCAGTAGTATTGCGACAGGTGAAGCTTTCTTT	NA	NA	TRBV19	TRBJ1-1
CASRAYEGGPGEQFF	TGTGCCAGCAGGGCTTATGAGGGAGGCCCGGGGGAACAGTTCTTC	NA	NA	TRBV6-5	TRBJ2-1
CASTVGRNQPQHF	TGTGCCAGCACCGTGGGGAGGAATCAGCCCCAGCATTTT	NA	NA	TRBV27	TRBJ1-5
CASSPGGSGGELFF	TGTGCCAGCAGTCCAGGGGGCTCGGGCGGGGAGCTGTTTTTT	TRBD1	NA	TRBV7-3	TRBJ2-2
CASSPLGQGASYEQYF	TGTGCCAGCTCACCCCTAGGGCAGGGGGCTTCCTACGAGCAGTACTTC	TRBD1	NA	TRBV18	TRBJ2-7
CASSRDTYEQYF	TGTGCCAGCAGTCGGGACACCTACGAGCAGTACTTC	NA	NA	TRBV12-3/TRBV12-4	TRBJ2-7
CASSEDIPYEQYF	TGTGCCAGCAGCGAAGACATTCCCTACGAGCAGTACTTC	NA	NA	TRBV11-2	TRBJ2-7
CASSQETGTGYTF	TGCGCCAGCAGCCAAGAGACAGGGACGGGCTACACCTTC	TRBD1	NA	TRBV5-1	TRBJ1-2
CASTPTGPSGANVLTF	TGTGCCAGCACTCCGACAGGGCCGTCTGGGGCCAACGTCCTGACTTTC	TRBD1	NA	TRBV27	TRBJ2-6
CASKSLGRGASEAFF	TGTGCCAGCAAGAGCCTGGGCAGGGGTGCCTCTGAAGCTTTCTTT	NA	NA	TRBV7-8	TRBJ1-1
CATDGQGASYEQYF	TGTGCCACCGACGGACAGGGGGCCTCCTACGAGCAGTACTTC	TRBD1	NA	TRBV28	TRBJ2-7
CASTGTSGSSYEQYF	TGTGCCAGCACCGGGACTAGCGGGAGCTCCTACGAGCAGTACTTC	TRBD2	once	TRBV6-5	TRBJ2-7
CASSLSPLRRESNTQYF	TGTGCCAGCAGCTTATCTCCCCTTCGGAGGGAGAGTAATACGCAGTATTTT	NA	NA	TRBV7-8	TRBJ2-3
CAWRLQGTNEKLFF	TGTGCCTGGAGGCTACAGGGTACTAATGAAAAACTGTTTTTT	NA	NA	TRBV30	TRBJ1-4
CASSTGTGGIYEQYF	TGTGCCAGCAGCACCGGGACAGGGGGAATTTACGAGCAGTACTTC	TRBD1	NA	TRBV9	TRBJ2-7
CASSSGSANEQFF	TGTGCCAGCAGTTCCGGGAGTGCAAATGAGCAGTTCTTC	NA	NA	TRBV12-3/TRBV12-4	TRBJ2-1
CASSYSTGDIQPQHF	TGTGCCAGCAGTTACAGTACAGGTGACATCCAGCCCCAGCATTTT	NA	NA	TRBV6-2/TRBV6-3	TRBJ1-5
CASSQVGSSGNTIYF	TGTGCCAGCAGCCAGGTTGGAAGCTCTGGAAACACCATATATTTT	NA	NA	TRBV6-5	TRBJ1-3
CASRAGTGRAGANVLTF	TGTGCCAGCAGGGCCGGGACAGGGCGAGCTGGGGCCAACGTCCTGACTTTC	TRBD1	few	TRBV2	TRBJ2-6
CASSFNRGEKLFF	TGTGCCAGCAGTTTCAACAGGGGGGAGAAACTGTTTTTT	TRBD1	once	TRBV12-3/TRBV12-4	TRBJ1-4